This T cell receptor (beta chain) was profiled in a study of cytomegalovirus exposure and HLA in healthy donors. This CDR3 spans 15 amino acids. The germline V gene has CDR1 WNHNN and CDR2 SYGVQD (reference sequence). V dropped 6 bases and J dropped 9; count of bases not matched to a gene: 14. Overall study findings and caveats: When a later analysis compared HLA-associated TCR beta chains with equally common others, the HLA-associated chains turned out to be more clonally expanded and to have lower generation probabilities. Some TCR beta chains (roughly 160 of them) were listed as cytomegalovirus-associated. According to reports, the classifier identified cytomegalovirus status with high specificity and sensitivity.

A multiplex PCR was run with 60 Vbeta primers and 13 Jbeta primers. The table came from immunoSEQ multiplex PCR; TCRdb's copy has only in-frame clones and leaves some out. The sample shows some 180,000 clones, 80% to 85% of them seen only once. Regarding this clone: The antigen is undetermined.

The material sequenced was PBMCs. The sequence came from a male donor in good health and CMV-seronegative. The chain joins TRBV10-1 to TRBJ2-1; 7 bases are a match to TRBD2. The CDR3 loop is CASSSGGVREGEQFF. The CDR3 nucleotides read TGCGCCAGCAGCTCGGGGGGTGTTCGCGAAGGTGAGCAGTTCTTC.